Following are 29 T cell receptor beta chains from one sample sequenced in a study of T cell responses to AZD1222 COVID-19 vaccine. The repertoire was sequenced with immunoSEQ multiplex PCR; TCRdb's copy has only in-frame clones and lacks some. Here the sample spans under 150,000 clones, approximately 90% being singletons. The sample in question was peripheral blood, obtained on day 0 of AZD1222 vaccination. The receptors come from an adult in good health.

The chain links TRBV30 to TRBJ2-3, with TRBD2 matching over 7 bases. The CDR3 has 14 residues. Germline-derived CDR1 and CDR2 are GTSNPN and SVGIG (reference sequence). Trimming removed 0 bases from V and 7 bases from J; junction bases left unmatched: 7. The CDR3 region is CAWSVLREKYTQYF. The CDR3 DNA follows: TGTGCCTGGAGTGTACTGCGGGAGAAGTATACGCAGTATTTT. Together with reference TRBV30 and TRBJ2-3, the CDR3 gives the full variable domain: SQTIHQWPATLVQPVGSPLSLECTVEGTSNPNLYWYRQAAGRGLQLLFYSVGIGQISSEVPQNLSASRPQDRQFILSSKKLLLSDSGFYLCAWSVLREKYTQYFGPGTRLTVL.

The rearrangement joins TRBV24-1 to TRBJ2-5, with D unclear. CDR1 is KGHDR, CDR2 SFDVKD, per germline. The CDR3 length is 15 residues. Trimming removed 5 bases at V and 1 base at J, with 13 bases between. The CDR3 is CATSAGSSRQETQYF. The CDR3 DNA follows: TGTGCCACCAGTGCGGGCAGTTCTCGCCAAGAGACCCAGTACTTC.

The J gene is TRBJ2-1, the V gene TRBV24-1; 8 bases align to TRBD2. The V and J ends lost 4 bases and 6 bases, in that order; junction bases with no gene match: 16. CDR1 is KGHDR, CDR2 SFDVKD, per germline. The CDR3 sequence is 18 residues long. The CDR3 region has the DNA TGTGCCACCAGTGACCAGAAGCCGGGACTAGAAAAAATCAATGAGCAGTTCTTC. As protein: CATSDQKPGLEKINEQFF.

The genes are TRBV13 and TRBJ1-2; weak D call: TRBD1 (5 bases). In germline, CDR1 is PRHDT, CDR2 FYEKMQ (reference sequence). The V gene lost 6 bases and the J gene lost 7 bases, with 18 bases spanning the gap. There are 14 residues in the CDR3. The CDR3 DNA follows: TGTGCCAGCAGTGTAGTGCCCCCCGGGGGTGGCTACACCTTC. Amino acids: CASSVVPPGGGYTF.

The chain employs TRBV29-1 and TRBJ2-1, with TRBD2 identical over 7 bases. The CDR3 runs 15 residues. From germline, CDR1 is SQVTM and CDR2 ANQGSEA. The ends lost 1 base at V and 4 bases at J; junction bases unmatched: 7. The CDR3 DNA follows: TGCAGCGTTGAAGCGGCGGGAGTGACGTACAATGAGCAGTTCTTC. The encoded protein is CSVEAAGVTYNEQFF.

The chain combines TRBV5-8 with TRBJ1-5, with 8 bases that match TRBD1. Losses at the gene ends were 3 bases for V and 6 bases for J; bases not matched to a gene: 5. The CDR3 loop spans 14 amino acids. Per the germline V gene, CDR1 is SGHTS and CDR2 is YDEGEE. This CDR3 reads CASSSGQGSQPQHF. The CDR3 coding sequence is TGTGCCAGCAGCTCAGGACAGGGAAGTCAGCCCCAGCATTTT.

This sequence joins TRBV6-6 and TRBJ2-5; 12 bases line up with TRBD2. CDR1 MNHNY and CDR2 SVGAGI come from the germline V gene (reference sequence). V gave up 2 bases and J gave up 5 bases; unmatched junction bases: 3. The CDR3 loop spans 15 amino acids. CDR3 sequence (DNA): TGTGCCAGCAGTTACGAGACTAGCGGGAGTGAGACCCAGTACTTC. As protein: CASSYETSGSETQYF.

The chain is built from TRBV29-1 and TRBJ2-7; D gene ambiguous. The CDR3 covers 15 residues. In germline, CDR1 is SQVTM, CDR2 ANQGSEA. Trimming cost V 2 bases and J 0 bases, with 14 bases left between them. The CDR3 here is CSVEFDGSSSYEQYF. The CDR3, as DNA: TGCAGCGTTGAATTCGATGGATCCAGCTCCTACGAGCAGTACTTC.

The genes are TRBV7-3 and TRBJ1-1; D uncertain. Germline V lookup: CDR1 SGHTA, CDR2 FQGTGA. V was shortened by 5 bases and J by 3 bases, with 10 bases between the two germline ends. CDR3 length equals 13 residues. CDR3 residues: CASSRVEYTEAFF. The CDR3 nucleotides are TGTGCCAGCAGCCGCGTCGAATACACTGAAGCTTTCTTT.

The genes are TRBV6-5 and TRBJ2-4, with D tentatively TRBD1 (6 bases). V was pared by 10 bases and J by 2 bases, with 18 bases between. The germline V gene encodes CDR1 MNHEY and CDR2 SVGAGI. The CDR3 spans 15 residues. In DNA form, the CDR3 reads TGTGCCATACGACAGGACATTGGGACCAAAAACATTCAGTACTTC. Translating it yields CAIRQDIGTKNIQYF.

V and J are TRBV7-9 and TRBJ1-1, with 7 positions matching TRBD1. The V and J ends lost 1 base and 10 bases, in that order; junction bases with no gene match: 6. The CDR3 loop spans 13 amino acids. Germline V gives CDR1 SEHNR, CDR2 FQNEAQ (reference sequence). This CDR3 is CASSLEPTGLAFF. Written as DNA, the CDR3 is TGTGCCAGCAGCTTAGAACCGACAGGGTTAGCTTTCTTT.

The rearrangement links TRBV28 to TRBJ1-5; TRBD1 matches at 10 bases. The CDR3 runs to 17 residues. The germline V gene has CDR1 MDHEN and CDR2 SYDVKM. Trimming cost V 5 bases and J 1 base; bases outside gene matches: 8. The CDR3 region is CASSEDRGFLSNQPQHF. The CDR3 region has the DNA TGTGCCAGCAGTGAGGACAGGGGGTTTCTGAGCAATCAGCCCCAGCATTTT.

A note on this clone: Additional DNA sequences in this sample encode the identical CDR3. V gene TRBV19 combines with J gene TRBJ1-2; perhaps TRBD1 as D (6 bases). This CDR3 has 14 amino acids. The V gene lost 1 base and the J gene lost 5 bases, with 11 bases spanning the gap. CDR1 is LNHDA, CDR2 SQIVND, per germline (reference sequence). CDR3 residues: CASSIAQGGYGYTF. The CDR3 region has the DNA TGTGCCAGTAGTATAGCACAGGGAGGATATGGCTACACCTTC.

The rearrangement uses TRBV29-1 and TRBJ2-5, with D possibly being TRBD1 (6 bases). The CDR3 sequence is 13 residues long. Germline values: CDR1 SQVTM, CDR2 ANQGSEA. Trimming took 3 bases from V and 1 from J, leaving 9 bases between them. The CDR3 nucleotides read TGCAGCGTTGAGCAGGGGCCCCAAGAGACCCAGTACTTC. Its protein is CSVEQGPQETQYF.

The count of this clone is one. This chain's CDR3 is CASSYGETPLHF. CDR3 DNA: TGTGCCAGCAGTTACGGGGAGACACCCCTCCACTTT. This chain joins TRBV6-5 and TRBJ1-6; D not certain. Trimming shortened V by 2 bases and J by 11 bases, and 7 bases separated the two germline ends. CDR1 and CDR2 from the germline V gene are MNHEY and SVGAGI. CDR3 length: 12 residues.

V and J are TRBV30 and TRBJ1-1; D is uncertain. V lost 3 bases, J lost 4 bases, and 18 bases lay in between. Germline V gene data show CDR1 as GTSNPN and CDR2 as SVGIG (reference sequence). This CDR3 has 15 amino acids. The chain's CDR3 is CAWRAAVLMGTEAFF. The CDR3 nucleotides read TGTGCCTGGAGGGCGGCCGTTTTAATGGGCACTGAAGCTTTCTTT.

This clone was seen a handful of times. This chain uses TRBV4-1 with TRBJ2-7; 8 positions match TRBD1. Germline CDR1 and CDR2: MGHRA and YSYEKL. With 3 bases clipped from V and 1 base from J, the junction kept 11 bases outside the gene matches. This CDR3 region has 17 residues. Here the CDR3 DNA reads TGCGCCAGCAGCCAGTTTACCCGGGACAGGACTTCCTACGAGCAGTACTTC. Protein sequence: CASSQFTRDRTSYEQYF.

The chain joins TRBV28 to TRBJ2-7; TRBD2 matches 10 bases. CDR1 is MDHEN and CDR2 is SYDVKM in the germline V gene. The trim removed 4 bases at V and 2 bases at J, leaving 11 bases unmatched. The CDR3 extends over 17 amino acids. The CDR3 spells CASSSDPRSGRTYEQYF. CDR3 coding DNA: TGTGCCAGCAGTTCGGACCCCCGTAGCGGGAGGACCTACGAGCAGTACTTC.

This chain's CDR3 is CATSEGLADTGELFF. CDR3 bases: TGTGCCACCAGCGAGGGACTAGCGGACACCGGGGAGCTGTTTTTT. V is TRBV15 and J is TRBJ2-2, with TRBD2 matching over 11 bases. Germline values: CDR1 LNHNV, CDR2 YYDKDF (reference sequence). After removal of 5 bases from V and 3 bases from J, the junction contained 2 bases not matched to a gene. The CDR3 is 15 residues long.

This clone has only a few counts. V is TRBV14 and J is TRBJ1-2; maybe TRBD1 (5 bases). The CDR3 is made up of 16 amino acids. Germline V gene sequence: CDR1 SGHDN, CDR2 FVKESK. V dropped 0 bases and J dropped 7 bases, with 18 bases sitting between them. For the CDR3, the DNA is TGTGCCAGCAGCCAAGAGGGAGGGGTTAGGATGGCTGGCTACACCTTC. Translated, it gives CASSQEGGVRMAGYTF.

The chain has TRBV6-5 and TRBJ1-2; weak D call: TRBD1 (5 bases). Trimming removed 7 bases from V and 7 bases from J, with 7 bases in between. Germline V gene data show CDR1 as MNHEY and CDR2 as SVGAGI. CDR3 length: 10 residues. Here the CDR3 DNA reads TGTGCCAGCAAGGGGAGTGGCTACACCTTC. This gives the protein CASKGSGYTF.

The genes are TRBV7-3 and TRBJ1-1; D is possibly TRBD1 (6 bases). V shed 2 bases and J shed 3 bases, with 19 bases lying between them. This CDR3 comprises 17 residues. Germline V lookup: CDR1 SGHTA, CDR2 FQGTGA. The CDR3 loop is CASSLSGALVGDTEAFF. As DNA, the CDR3 is TGTGCCAGCAGCTTATCAGGGGCCCTCGTCGGGGACACTGAAGCTTTCTTT.

This chain uses TRBV28 with TRBJ1-2; TRBD1 is a possible D gene (5 bases). Germline CDR1 reads MDHEN; CDR2 reads SYDVKM. The CDR3 loop spans 12 amino acids. Trimming pared 7 bases from V and 4 bases from J, leaving 10 bases between. CDR3 DNA: TGTGCCAGCACTGCAGGGATCTATGGCTACACCTTC. It translates to CASTAGIYGYTF.

The V gene is TRBV9, the J gene TRBJ2-7, with 10 positions matching TRBD2. Unmatched junction bases numbered 9, after V lost 4 bases and J lost 5 bases. Germline loops: CDR1 SGDLS, CDR2 YYNGEE. This CDR3 contains 15 residues. The CDR3 nucleotides read TGTGCCAGCAGCACATCTAGCGGGAGAATCCACGAGCAGTACTTC. Residues: CASSTSSGRIHEQYF. The complete variable domain, with remaining parts taken from reference TRBV9 and TRBJ2-7, reads DSGVTQTPKHLITATGQRVTLRCSPRSGDLSVYWYQQSLDQGLQFLIQYYNGEERAKGNILERFSAQQFPDLHSELNLSSLELGDSALYFCASSTSSGRIHEQYFGPGTRLTVT.

The chain combines TRBV28 with TRBJ1-5, with 7 nucleotides matching TRBD1. The V gene end was trimmed by 2 bases and the J gene end by 7 bases; junction bases not matched to a gene: 8. Looked up from germline, CDR1 is MDHEN and CDR2 is SYDVKM. The CDR3 sequence is 15 residues long. CDR3 sequence: CASSLPLTGVQPQHF. In nucleotides, the CDR3 is TGTGCCAGCAGTTTACCCCTTACAGGGGTCCAGCCCCAGCATTTT.

This chain links TRBV27 with TRBJ2-1; 9 positions agree with TRBD2. V dropped 5 bases and J dropped 2; count of bases not matched to a gene: 7. This CDR3 has 16 amino acids. From germline, CDR1 is MNHEY and CDR2 SMNVEV (reference sequence). The CDR3 loop reads CASSPRLAGTYNEQFF. For the CDR3, the DNA is TGTGCCAGCAGTCCTCGCCTAGCGGGGACCTACAATGAGCAGTTCTTC.

CDR3 coding DNA: TGCGCCAGCAGCTTGGAGCGGGAGAGGGGCAATGAGCAGTTCTTC. Translating gives CASSLERERGNEQFF. The chain couples TRBV5-1 to TRBJ2-1; 8 positions match TRBD2. The CDR3 is 15 residues long. V was clipped by 0 bases and J by 6 bases; unmatched bases: 5. Germline V gene lookup returns CDR1 SGHRS and CDR2 YFSETQ.

V is TRBV7-3 and J is TRBJ1-1; no definite D call. V lost 2 bases, J lost 2 bases, and 6 bases lay in between. CDR1 and CDR2 (germline): SGHTA, FQGTGA. The length of the CDR3 is 13 residues. The CDR3 protein is CASSLYSNTEAFF. CDR3 nucleotides: TGTGCCAGCAGCTTATACAGCAACACTGAAGCTTTCTTT. The whole variable domain, remainder taken from reference TRBV7-3 and TRBJ1-1, is GAGVSQTPSNKVTEKGKYVELRCDPISGHTALYWYRQSLGQGPEFLIYFQGTGAADDSGLPNDRFFAVRPEGSVSTLKIQRTERGDSAVYLCASSLYSNTEAFFGQGTRLTVV.

This clone was recorded only once. V gene TRBV7-9 combines with J gene TRBJ2-7, with D possibly being TRBD2 (7 bases). CDR1 SEHNR and CDR2 FQNEAQ come from the germline V gene (reference sequence). Trimming cost V 5 bases and J 7 bases, with 15 bases left between them. The CDR3 is 13 residues long. The CDR3 reads CASSLRGGGEQYF. The CDR3 DNA reads TGTGCCAGCAGCCTAAGGGGGGGAGGAGAGCAGTACTTC.